These 13 T cell receptor beta chains originate from one sample sequenced in a study of cytomegalovirus exposure and HLA in healthy donors. The PCR used 60 Vbeta and 13 Jbeta primers. Generated by immunoSEQ multiplex PCR, the TCRdb table keeps only in-frame clones and is missing some. The table includes 200,000 or so clones, around 85% detected once. The sample was PBMCs. The source of these receptors is a man aged 50 to 59 in good health and CMV-seronegative.

The chain carries TRBV29-1 and TRBJ2-1; 11 bases are a match to TRBD2. Germline values: CDR1 SQVTM, CDR2 ANQGSEA. V dropped 4 bases and J dropped 6; count of bases not matched to a gene: 8. The CDR3 is made up of 15 amino acids. The CDR3 sequence: CSVVFASGRTNEQFF. CDR3 nucleotides: TGCAGCGTTGTCTTCGCTAGCGGGAGGACCAATGAGCAGTTCTTC.

This clone came up a few times. The V gene is TRBV10-3, the J gene TRBJ2-7; maybe TRBD2 (6 bases). Germline V gene lookup returns CDR1 ENHRY and CDR2 SYGVKD. V gave up 10 bases and J gave up 7 bases, with 26 bases separating them. The CDR3 totals 15 residues. The CDR3 coding sequence is TGTGCCACCTCACGGGGAGGACGCCAACTTCAGGAGCAGTACTTC. Its translation is CATSRGGRQLQEQYF.

This clone was found a few times. The chain couples TRBV27 to TRBJ2-7, with D unclear. The germline CDR1 and CDR2 sequences are MNHEY and SMNVEV (reference sequence). This CDR3 comprises 13 residues. The V gene lost 5 bases and the J gene lost 2 bases, with 10 bases spanning the gap. CDR3 amino acids: CASSRRSTYEQYF. As DNA, the CDR3 is TGTGCCAGCAGTCGGCGGAGCACCTACGAGCAGTACTTC.

CDR3 bases: TGTGCCAGCAGCCCCGACAGGGGCTACGAGCAGTACTTC. Its translation is CASSPDRGYEQYF. The chain uses TRBV11-1 and TRBJ2-7; 8 nucleotides match TRBD1. V lost 5 bases and J lost 3; bases outside the gene matches: 3. Germline V gene lookup returns CDR1 SGHAT and CDR2 FQDESV (reference sequence). The CDR3 extends over 13 amino acids.

The rearrangement uses TRBV6-1 and TRBJ2-1, with TRBD2 matching 10 bases. Germline V lookup: CDR1 MNHNS, CDR2 SASEGT. V was clipped by 5 bases and J by 9 bases; unmatched bases: 7. CDR3 length: 14 residues. CDR3 residues: CASSTSGNRAEQFF. The CDR3 DNA reads as TGTGCCAGCAGTACTAGCGGGAACCGTGCTGAGCAGTTCTTC.

The genes are TRBV27 and TRBJ2-7, with D tentatively TRBD1 (6 bases). The CDR3 covers 13 residues. Germline V lookup: CDR1 MNHEY, CDR2 SMNVEV (reference sequence). V was trimmed by 3 bases and J by 2 bases, leaving 8 bases between them. CDR3 region: CASSFDRTYEQYF. CDR3 nucleotides: TGTGCCAGCAGTTTCGACAGGACCTACGAGCAGTACTTC.

This chain uses TRBV2 with TRBJ2-7; 7 bases agree with TRBD2. The CDR3 has 15 residues. V was clipped by 3 bases and J by 2 bases; unmatched bases: 7. Germline CDR1 is SNHLY and CDR2 is FYNNEI. CDR3 DNA: TGTGCCAGCAGTGACCTGGGGGGGAAAACCTACGAGCAGTACTTC. Translated: CASSDLGGKTYEQYF.

The rearrangement uses TRBV6-6 and TRBJ1-5, with a tentative D call TRBD1 (6 bases). The CDR3 has 15 amino acids. Trimming shortened V by 4 bases and J by 1 base, and 11 bases separated the two germline ends. Germline V CDR1 and CDR2: MNHNY, SVGAGI (reference sequence). The CDR3 coding sequence is TGTGCCAGCAGTTTAAAACAGGGAAGCAATCAGCCCCAGCATTTT. As protein: CASSLKQGSNQPQHF.

Worth noting for this clone: The sample contains more than one DNA sequence encoding this CDR3. The chain links TRBV14 to TRBJ2-2, with D possibly being TRBD2 (6 bases). The CDR3 extends over 16 amino acids. V shed 1 base and J shed 1 base, with 10 bases lying between them. Germline loops: CDR1 SGHDN, CDR2 FVKESK. The CDR3 here is CASSQGNSGNTGELFF. CDR3 DNA sequence: TGTGCCAGCAGCCAAGGCAATAGCGGGAACACCGGGGAGCTGTTTTTT.

The chain has TRBV5-1 and TRBJ2-2; D gene uncertain. Germline values: CDR1 SGHRS, CDR2 YFSETQ. CDR3 length equals 13 residues. With 4 bases removed from V and 6 bases from J, the gap between germline ends came to 10 bases. The CDR3 region is CASSIRVSGELFF. The CDR3 nucleotides are TGCGCCAGCAGCATCCGAGTGTCCGGGGAGCTGTTTTTT. Filled out from reference TRBV5-1 and TRBJ2-2, the complete variable domain reads KAGVTQTPRYLIKTRGQQVTLSCSPISGHRSVSWYQQTPGQGLQFLFEYFSETQRNKGNFPGRFSGRQFSNSRSEMNVSTLELGDSALYLCASSIRVSGELFFGEGSRLTVL.

This sequence joins TRBV11-2 and TRBJ2-3, with D perhaps matching TRBD2 (5 bases). V was trimmed by 1 base and J by 5 bases, leaving 10 bases between them. Germline-derived CDR1 and CDR2 are SGHAT and FQNNGV. The CDR3 is made up of 14 amino acids. CDR3 protein: CASSLGGAGDTQYF. The CDR3 DNA sequence: TGTGCCAGCAGCTTAGGGGGAGCAGGAGATACGCAGTATTTT.

CDR3 loop: CASSISRGQTDTQYF. CDR3 sequence (DNA): TGTGCCAGTAGTATAAGCAGGGGGCAGACAGATACGCAGTATTTT. The gene calls are TRBV19 and TRBJ2-3; 8 bases map to TRBD1. Germline CDR1 LNHDA, CDR2 SQIVND (reference sequence). The trim removed 2 bases at V and 3 bases at J, leaving 4 bases unmatched. CDR3 size: 15 residues.

The V gene is TRBV28, the J gene TRBJ1-5; maybe TRBD1 (5 bases). Between the trimmed V and J ends, which lost 3 bases and 4 bases, there was a span of 16 bases. This CDR3 is built from 16 residues. Looked up from germline, CDR1 is MDHEN and CDR2 is SYDVKM. The CDR3 DNA follows: TGTGCCAGCAGTTTGGCCTGGGGCAGTGGGAATCAGCCCCAGCATTTT. Amino acids: CASSLAWGSGNQPQHF.